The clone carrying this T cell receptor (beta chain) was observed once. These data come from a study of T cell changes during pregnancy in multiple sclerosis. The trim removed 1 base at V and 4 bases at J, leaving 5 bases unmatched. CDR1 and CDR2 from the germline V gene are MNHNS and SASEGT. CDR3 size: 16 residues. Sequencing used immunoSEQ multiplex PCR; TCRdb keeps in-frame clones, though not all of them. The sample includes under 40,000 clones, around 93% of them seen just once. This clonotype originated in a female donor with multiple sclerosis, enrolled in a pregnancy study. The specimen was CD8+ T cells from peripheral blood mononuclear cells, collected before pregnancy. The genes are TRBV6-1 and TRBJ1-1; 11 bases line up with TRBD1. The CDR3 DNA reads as TGTGCCAGCAGTGAAGGCGAAGGGACAGGGGGCACTGAAGCTTTCTTT. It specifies CASSEGEGTGGTEAFF.